This TCR beta chain was sequenced for a study of CXCR3-negative and CXCR3-positive naive CD8 T cells. On this clonotype itself: What it binds is unknown.

5' RACE with UMI labels generated the TRB cDNA libraries. No DNA is given; TCRdb re-called the 5' RACE reads and lists each CDR3 protein once. In all, the sample yields under 110,000 distinct CDR3 sequences. Naive CD8+ T cells were CD45RO-CCR7+CD27+CD95-. Broader study findings: Memory CD8+ cells showed much lower diversity, while both naive subsets were comparably high. Naive cells that were CXCR3-positive had more hydrophobic TRB CDR3s (compared with CXCR3-negative naive cells).

Per germline, CDR1 MDHEN and CDR2 SYDVKM. This CDR3 spans 16 amino acids. The sequenced sample consisted of naive CXCR3+ CD8+ T cells from blood. The subset denotes: CD45RO-CCR7+CD27+CD95- naive CD8+ T cells expressing CXCR3 (TNR3+). V gene TRBV28 combines with J gene TRBJ2-5; TCRdb lists TRBD2, though no DNA is available to test this call. The source is a human donor in good health. Some clones in this sample may be carry-over from other donors' samples. CDR3 region: CASSLIAGGEKETQYF.